Listed below are T cell receptor beta chains from one sample, sequenced in a study of blood T cell repertoires in COVID-19. Method: immunoSEQ multiplex PCR; TCRdb's copy keeps in-frame clones and lacks some. The sample lists over 60,000 clones; around 73% were seen once. Sample: peripheral blood. These receptors all come from a man older than 75 with active or convalescent COVID-19. CDR3s include the opening cysteine and the closing phenylalanine or tryptophan. Fields, in order: CDR3 protein, CDR3 DNA, D gene, CDR3 length, V gene, clone size, J gene. A D gene is named only where the DNA matches it firmly. Expanded clones get a size class; other rows say once, few or many, or leave the size out.

CDR3 protein: CAIRAGYEQYF; CDR3 DNA: TGTGCCATCAGAGCAGGGTACGAGCAGTACTTC; D gene: .; CDR3 length: 11; V gene: TRBV10-3; clone size: .; J gene: TRBJ2-7
CDR3 protein: CASRPGRMEKLFF; CDR3 DNA: TGTGCCAGCAGACCCGGGAGGATGGAAAAACTGTTTTTT; D gene: .; CDR3 length: 13; V gene: TRBV12-3/TRBV12-4; clone size: .; J gene: TRBJ1-4
CDR3 protein: CASSLGSTYEQYF; CDR3 DNA: TGTGCCAGCAGTTTAGGGAGTACGTACGAGCAGTACTTC; D gene: .; CDR3 length: 13; V gene: TRBV28; clone size: .; J gene: TRBJ2-7
CDR3 protein: CASRSRGSSNQPQHF; CDR3 DNA: TGTGCCAGCAGGAGTCGAGGATCTAGCAATCAGCCCCAGCATTTT; D gene: .; CDR3 length: 15; V gene: TRBV6-5; clone size: .; J gene: TRBJ1-5
CDR3 protein: CASSLFGDGYTF; CDR3 DNA: TGTGCCAGCAGCTTGTTCGGTGATGGCTACACCTTC; D gene: .; CDR3 length: 12; V gene: TRBV5-6; clone size: .; J gene: TRBJ1-2
CDR3 protein: CASSPPWTVTDTQYF; CDR3 DNA: TGTGCCAGCTCACCACCCTGGACTGTCACAGATACGCAGTATTTT; D gene: .; CDR3 length: 15; V gene: TRBV18; clone size: .; J gene: TRBJ2-3
CDR3 protein: CASSRNRGGRLDGYTF; CDR3 DNA: TGTGCCAGCAGCCGAAACCGGGGGGGCCGATTGGATGGCTACACCTTC; D gene: .; CDR3 length: 16; V gene: TRBV5-4; clone size: few; J gene: TRBJ1-2
CDR3 protein: CASSAGQPSGEQFF; CDR3 DNA: TGTGCCAGCAGCGCCGGACAGCCCTCCGGGGAGCAGTTCTTC; D gene: .; CDR3 length: 14; V gene: TRBV7-9; clone size: .; J gene: TRBJ2-1
CDR3 protein: CATSIGGELSSYNEQFF; CDR3 DNA: TGTGCCACCAGCATAGGGGGGGAACTAAGCTCCTACAATGAGCAGTTCTTC; D gene: .; CDR3 length: 17; V gene: TRBV15; clone size: .; J gene: TRBJ2-1
CDR3 protein: CASSSSLQDYTF; CDR3 DNA: TGTGCCAGCAGCTCCAGTTTACAGGACTACACCTTC; D gene: .; CDR3 length: 12; V gene: TRBV7-6; clone size: .; J gene: TRBJ1-2
CDR3 protein: CASSVAPGNEQFF; CDR3 DNA: TGTGCCAGCAGCGTAGCCCCGGGGAATGAGCAGTTCTTC; D gene: .; CDR3 length: 13; V gene: TRBV9; clone size: .; J gene: TRBJ2-1
CDR3 protein: CASKEFSGNTIYF; CDR3 DNA: TGTGCCAGTAAGGAGTTCTCTGGAAACACCATATATTTT; D gene: .; CDR3 length: 13; V gene: TRBV19; clone size: .; J gene: TRBJ1-3
CDR3 protein: CASSPFPWTEVYYEQYF; CDR3 DNA: TGTGCCAGCTCACCGTTCCCTTGGACAGAGGTTTACTACGAGCAGTACTTC; D gene: .; CDR3 length: 17; V gene: TRBV18; clone size: .; J gene: TRBJ2-7
CDR3 protein: CASSSTTSGGSYF; CDR3 DNA: TGTGCCAGCAGCTCGACGACTAGCGGGGGGTCGTACTTC; D gene: TRBD2; CDR3 length: 13; V gene: TRBV7-9; clone size: .; J gene: TRBJ2-4
CDR3 protein: CASMLAGGGEQFF; CDR3 DNA: TGTGCCAGCATGCTAGCGGGAGGGGGTGAGCAGTTCTTC; D gene: TRBD2; CDR3 length: 13; V gene: TRBV6-6; clone size: medium-sized; J gene: TRBJ2-1
CDR3 protein: CASSLGRSEGYTF; CDR3 DNA: TGTGCCAGCAGCTTAGGACGCTCGGAGGGCTACACCTTC; D gene: .; CDR3 length: 13; V gene: TRBV7-9; clone size: .; J gene: TRBJ1-2
CDR3 protein: CASSLIRQANSPLHF; CDR3 DNA: TGTGCCAGCAGTTTGATCCGACAGGCTAATTCACCCCTCCACTTT; D gene: .; CDR3 length: 15; V gene: TRBV6-5; clone size: .; J gene: TRBJ1-6
CDR3 protein: CASGLDGTGGVSTEAFF; CDR3 DNA: TGTGCTAGTGGTTTGGATGGGACAGGGGGCGTTTCCACTGAAGCTTTCTTT; D gene: TRBD1; CDR3 length: 17; V gene: TRBV12-5; clone size: .; J gene: TRBJ1-1
CDR3 protein: CASRPGGQNDSPLHF; CDR3 DNA: TGTGCCAGCAGACCGGGAGGACAGAATGATTCACCCCTCCACTTT; D gene: .; CDR3 length: 15; V gene: TRBV5-4; clone size: .; J gene: TRBJ1-6
CDR3 protein: CASSQRELGNSPLHF; CDR3 DNA: TGTGCCAGTAGCCAAAGGGAGTTGGGTAATTCACCCCTCCACTTT; D gene: .; CDR3 length: 15; V gene: TRBV19; clone size: .; J gene: TRBJ1-6